Listed below are T cell receptor beta chains from one sample, sequenced in a study of a mutant IDH1 vaccine in newly diagnosed glioma. Assay: immunoSEQ multiplex PCR; the TCRdb copy retains only in-frame clones and omits some. The sample yields some 19,000 clones, roughly 88% seen once. The specimen comprised PBMCs, sampled from a glioma patient treated with radiotherapy, temozolomide or both. These TCRs come from a man aged 35-49 years with glioma. CDR3s include the opening cysteine and the closing phenylalanine or tryptophan. D genes are given only for firm matches. Expanded clones get a size class; other rows say once, few or many, or leave the size out.

>TRBJ2-1|TRBV6-4|NA|TRBD1
TGTGCCAGCAGTGACTCCGGAACAGGGGCATCCAATGAGCAGTTCTTC
CASSDSGTGASNEQFF
>TRBJ1-5|TRBV10-1|NA|NA
TGCGCCAGCAGTGGAGGAGGAGGGGTGCCGCTCAATCAGCCCCAGCATTTT
CASSGGGGVPLNQPQHF
>TRBJ1-5|TRBV6-5|NA|NA
TGTGCCAGCAGTTACAGTGGGGGTGCGCAGCCCCAGCATTTT
CASSYSGGAQPQHF
>TRBJ1-2|TRBV7-9|few|NA
TGTGCCAGCAGTCCGAAGCAGAGTCTGATTGGCTACACCTTC
CASSPKQSLIGYTF
>TRBJ2-7|TRBV5-1|NA|TRBD1
TGCGCCAGCAGCTCAGGGGGCTCAAACTCCTACGAGCAGTACTTC
CASSSGGSNSYEQYF
>TRBJ1-1|TRBV2|once|NA
TGTGCCAGCAGTGAAGCCCAGGGTATTAAAGCTTTCTTT
CASSEAQGIKAFF
>TRBJ2-1|TRBV29-1|NA|TRBD2
TGCAGCGGGACTAGCGGGAGCTATTACAATGAGCAGTTCTTC
CSGTSGSYYNEQFF
>TRBJ1-2|TRBV4-3|NA|NA
TGCGCCAGCAGCCAAGATAGGGCCGGCGTCGGCTATGGCTACACCTTC
CASSQDRAGVGYGYTF
>TRBJ1-1|TRBV30|NA|NA
TGTGCCTGGAGCGCGGCGGTGGGAGCTTTCTTT
CAWSAAVGAFF
>TRBJ1-1|TRBV4-1|NA|NA
TGCGCCAGCAGCCTAACCCACAGAGACGGGAACACTGAAGCTTTCTTT
CASSLTHRDGNTEAFF
>TRBJ2-7|TRBV7-9|NA|NA
TGTGCCAGCTCTGCCAGTGGGGCGGGCCCAACCTACGAGCAGTACTTC
CASSASGAGPTYEQYF
>TRBJ1-3|TRBV7-2|NA|NA
TGTGCCAGCAGCCCAGGGGCCGCCGGCTCTGGAAACACCATATATTTT
CASSPGAAGSGNTIYF
>TRBJ1-1|TRBV6-1|few|NA
TGTGCCAGCACTGCGACAGCCATGAACACTGAAGCTTTCTTT
CASTATAMNTEAFF
>TRBJ2-1|TRBV30|NA|NA
TGTGCCTGGAGTCTCCTCGACTTTTACAATGAGCAGTTCTTC
CAWSLLDFYNEQFF
>TRBJ2-7|TRBV6-5|NA|NA
TGTGCCAGCAGTCGACGGGGCCCCGAAATCAGGGAGCAGTACTTC
CASSRRGPEIREQYF
>TRBJ2-2|TRBV30|NA|NA
TGTGCCTGGAGGGGACCGTCGAACACCGGGGAGCTGTTTTTT
CAWRGPSNTGELFF
>TRBJ2-5|TRBV29-1|NA|TRBD1
TGCAGCGTTGAAAAGAGGGGGCAGGAAGAGACCCAGTACTTC
CSVEKRGQEETQYF
>TRBJ1-1|TRBV6-5|NA|TRBD1
TGTGCCAGCAGTTACACGGGGACAGGGGGGAGGACTGAAGCTTTCTTT
CASSYTGTGGRTEAFF
>TRBJ2-7|TRBV5-1|NA|NA
TGCGCCAGCAGCTTTGGGGCCGTAGAGCAGTACTTC
CASSFGAVEQYF
>TRBJ1-3|TRBV6-5|once|NA
TGTGCCAGCAGGCCGGACGCCGGGGGAAACACCATATATTTT
CASRPDAGGNTIYF
>TRBJ2-7|TRBV28|NA|TRBD2
TGTGCCGTAACCGGACAGGACCTTACTAGCGGGAGCTACGAGCAGTACTTC
CAVTGQDLTSGSYEQYF
>TRBJ2-2|TRBV4-1|few|TRBD2
TGCGCCAGCAGCCAACTGACCCCGAATAGCGGGGGGAGAAGCGGGGAGCTGTTTTTT
CASSQLTPNSGGRSGELFF
>TRBJ2-4|TRBV10-3|NA|TRBD2
TGTGCCATCTCCCCTTCGGGGGGGGTAGCCAAAAACATTCAGTACTTC
CAISPSGGVAKNIQYF
>TRBJ2-1|TRBV5-4|NA|TRBD2
TGTGCCAGCAGCGGAGGACTAGCGGGGAATTTGGACTACAATGAGCAGTTCTTC
CASSGGLAGNLDYNEQFF
>TRBJ1-1|TRBV5-6|NA|NA
TGTGCCAGCAGCTATCTTACGGGACAGAACACTGAAGCTTTCTTT
CASSYLTGQNTEAFF
>TRBJ2-7|TRBV4-2|NA|NA
TGTGCCAGCAGCCAAGATACAGCCGACAGGAGGCAGTACTTC
CASSQDTADRRQYF
>TRBJ1-4|TRBV10-3|NA|NA
TGTGCCATCAGCCCAGGGGAACGGACTAATGAAAAACTGTTTTTT
CAISPGERTNEKLFF
>TRBJ1-2|TRBV29-1|NA|NA
TGCAGCGTTGATGGTGGCTACACCTTC
CSVDGGYTF
>TRBJ1-1|TRBV5-1|few|NA
TGCGCCAGCAGCTTGCGGGTTATGAACACTGAAGCTTTCTTT
CASSLRVMNTEAFF
>TRBJ2-3|TRBV7-8|NA|NA
TGTGCCAGCAGCTTAGGCCGAGCCGGCGGCACAGATACGCAGTATTTT
CASSLGRAGGTDTQYF
>TRBJ2-4|TRBV4-1|NA|TRBD2
TGCGCCAGCAGCCCGAACACGGGGACTACCCAAGTCGAACGAGCCAAAAACATTCAGTACTTC
CASSPNTGTTQVERAKNIQYF
>TRBJ1-4|TRBV30|NA|NA
TGTGCCTGGAGTGTAGCCCCGTCTCCAACTAATGAAAAACTGTTTTTT
CAWSVAPSPTNEKLFF
>TRBJ1-1|TRBV7-8|NA|NA
TGTGCCAGCAGCAGGGGGTCGCACACTGAAGCTTTCTTT
CASSRGSHTEAFF
>TRBJ2-3|TRBV7-3|NA|NA
TGTGCCAGCAGCCTCGGGAGTTGGACAGATACGCAGTATTTT
CASSLGSWTDTQYF
>TRBJ2-1|TRBV6-4|NA|TRBD2
TGTGCCAGCAGTGATCAGCCTAGCGGGGGGGATGAGCAGTTCTTC
CASSDQPSGGDEQFF
>TRBJ1-1|TRBV2|once|TRBD1
TGTGCCACCTCGGGATTGGCCGAAGGGGGCCTAAACACTGAAGCTTTCTTT
CATSGLAEGGLNTEAFF
>TRBJ2-2|TRBV9|NA|TRBD2
TGTGCCAGCAGCGTAGACCCGGGGAGGGACACCGGGGAGCTGTTTTTT
CASSVDPGRDTGELFF
>TRBJ2-3|TRBV6-4|medium-sized|TRBD2
TGTGCCAGCAGGAATAGCGGGAGTGGGACAGATACGCAGTATTTT
CASRNSGSGTDTQYF
>TRBJ1-4|TRBV6-1|NA|TRBD1
TGTGCCACCCAAGGGGACAGCTATGAAAAACTGTTTTTT
CATQGDSYEKLFF
>TRBJ2-5|TRBV6-1|NA|TRBD1
TGTGCCAGCAGCAGGGGGCTAGAGACCCAGTACTTC
CASSRGLETQYF
>TRBJ2-2|TRBV7-7|once|NA
TGTGCTAGCAGCTCCTCAAGATTCGCCGGGGAGCTGTTTTTT
CASSSSRFAGELFF
>TRBJ1-2|TRBV27|few|NA
TGTGCCAGTGGTTTGGTCAGGGAAACTCACTATGGCTACACCTTC
CASGLVRETHYGYTF
>TRBJ2-1|TRBV5-4|NA|TRBD1
TGTGCCAGCAGCGGCGGGACAGGGATGGGGAATGAGCAGTTCTTC
CASSGGTGMGNEQFF
>TRBJ1-2|TRBV4-1|NA|NA
TGCGCCAGCAGCCTACTTTCTGGACAGACCTATGGCTACACCTTC
CASSLLSGQTYGYTF
>TRBJ1-2|TRBV6-6|NA|NA
TGTGCCAGCAGTTACGGCCAGGGGTACTATGGCTACACCTTC
CASSYGQGYYGYTF
>TRBJ1-1|TRBV2|NA|NA
TGTGCCAGCAGTGACCAGGGCTACACTGAAGCTTTCTTT
CASSDQGYTEAFF
>TRBJ1-2|TRBV5-1|large|NA
TGCGCCAGCAGCTTAGAACTTATATCGGATGGCTACACCTTC
CASSLELISDGYTF
>TRBJ1-2|TRBV30|NA|NA
TGTGCCTGGAGTCCGGGGGGATTTGGGGGCTACACCTTC
CAWSPGGFGGYTF
>TRBJ2-5|TRBV29-1|NA|NA
TGCAGCGCTCGTCCGGACGAGACCCAGTACTTC
CSARPDETQYF
>TRBJ1-1|TRBV19|NA|NA
TGTGCCAGTAGTAGGAGGGGGGCGTACAAAATGAACACTGAAGCTTTCTTT
CASSRRGAYKMNTEAFF
>TRBJ1-2|TRBV29-1|NA|NA
TGCAGCGTTGCGTCCCTCTGGGGGCGAAACTATGGCTACACCTTC
CSVASLWGRNYGYTF
>TRBJ2-6|TRBV19|NA|NA
TGTGCCAGTAGCCCCCCGGGCTCTGGGGCCAACGTCCTGACTTTC
CASSPPGSGANVLTF
>TRBJ2-7|TRBV5-6|NA|NA
TGTGCCAGCAGCCACGGACCTGGGGGGTACGAGCAGTACTTC
CASSHGPGGYEQYF
>TRBJ1-5|TRBV4-2|NA|NA
TGTGCCAGCAGCCAGGACACCAGCGACCAGCCCCAGCATTTT
CASSQDTSDQPQHF
>TRBJ1-2|TRBV11-2|NA|NA
TGTGCCAGCTCCGATCTGAGGACAGATTATGGCTACACCTTC
CASSDLRTDYGYTF
>TRBJ1-3|TRBV7-8|NA|NA
TGTGCCAGCAGCTTGAGGACAGATCCCTCTGGAAACACCATATATTTT
CASSLRTDPSGNTIYF
>TRBJ2-3|TRBV6-1|NA|NA
TGTGCCAGCAGTACCCAGACAGCTAGCACAGATACGCAGTATTTT
CASSTQTASTDTQYF
>TRBJ1-1|TRBV5-4|NA|NA
TGTGCCAGCAGCTTAGGGCCAAAGGGCCGGACTGAAGCTTTCTTT
CASSLGPKGRTEAFF
>TRBJ2-7|TRBV10-3|few|NA
TGTGCCATCAGTCAGACAGATTACGAGCAGTACTTC
CAISQTDYEQYF